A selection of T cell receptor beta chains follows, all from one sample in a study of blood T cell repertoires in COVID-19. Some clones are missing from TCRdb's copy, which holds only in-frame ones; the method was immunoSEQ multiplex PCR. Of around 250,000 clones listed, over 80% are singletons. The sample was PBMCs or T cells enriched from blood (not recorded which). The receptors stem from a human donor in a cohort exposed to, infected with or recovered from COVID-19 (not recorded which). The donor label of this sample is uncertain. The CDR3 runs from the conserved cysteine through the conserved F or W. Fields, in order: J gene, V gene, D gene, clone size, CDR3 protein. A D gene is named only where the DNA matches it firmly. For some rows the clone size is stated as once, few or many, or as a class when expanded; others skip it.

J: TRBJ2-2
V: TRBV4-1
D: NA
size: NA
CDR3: CASSQDARAGDGELFF

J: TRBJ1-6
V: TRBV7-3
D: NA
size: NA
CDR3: CASSATAIGPLHF

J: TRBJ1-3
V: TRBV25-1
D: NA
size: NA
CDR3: CASSGLKGSSGNTIYF

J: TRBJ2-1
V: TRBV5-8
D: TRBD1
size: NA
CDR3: CASRQGIEQFF

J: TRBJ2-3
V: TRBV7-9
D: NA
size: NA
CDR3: CASSLRRGTDTQYF

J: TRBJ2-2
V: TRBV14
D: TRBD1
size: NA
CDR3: CASSPTGGGTGELFF

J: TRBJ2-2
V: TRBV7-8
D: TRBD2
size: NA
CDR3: CASSQGLLTGELFF

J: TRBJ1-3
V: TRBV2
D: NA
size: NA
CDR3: CASSDNVRVAGNTIYF

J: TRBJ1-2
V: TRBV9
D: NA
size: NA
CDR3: CASSVGPSPGHDPNYGYTF

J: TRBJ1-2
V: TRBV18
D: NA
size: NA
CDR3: CASSPTASNYGYTF

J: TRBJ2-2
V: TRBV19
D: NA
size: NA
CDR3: CASSIVAGTGELFF

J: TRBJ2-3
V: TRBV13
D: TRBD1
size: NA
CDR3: CASSHRGDRGREDTQYF

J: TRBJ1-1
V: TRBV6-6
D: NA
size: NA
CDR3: CASSNRATEAFF

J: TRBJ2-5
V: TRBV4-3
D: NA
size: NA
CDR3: CASSHGTGGQETQYF

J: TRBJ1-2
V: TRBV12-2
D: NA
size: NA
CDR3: CASRTTRGRDCGYTF

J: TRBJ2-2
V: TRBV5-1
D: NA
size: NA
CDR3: CASSSSSPGELFF

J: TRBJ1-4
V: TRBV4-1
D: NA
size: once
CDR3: CASSRRDIPTNEKLFF

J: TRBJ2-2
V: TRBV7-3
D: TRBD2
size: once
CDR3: CASSRLAGGRGPGELFF

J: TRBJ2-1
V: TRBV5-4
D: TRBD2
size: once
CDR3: CASRDGTSGGVRHNEQFF

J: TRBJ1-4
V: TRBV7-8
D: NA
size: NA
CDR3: CASSQQGREKLFF

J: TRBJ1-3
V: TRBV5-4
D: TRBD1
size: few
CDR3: CASSSPGTASSGNTIYF

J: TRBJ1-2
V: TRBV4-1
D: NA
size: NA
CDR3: CASSQEGGSGYTF

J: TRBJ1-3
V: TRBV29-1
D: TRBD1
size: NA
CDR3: CSVASTRTGRNTIYF

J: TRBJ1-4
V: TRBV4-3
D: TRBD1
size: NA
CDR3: CASSQAGTGNEKLFF

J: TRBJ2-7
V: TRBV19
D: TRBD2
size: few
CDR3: CASSSHSSGGREQYF

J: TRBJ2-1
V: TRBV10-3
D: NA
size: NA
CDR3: CAISEDMRRGHNEQFF

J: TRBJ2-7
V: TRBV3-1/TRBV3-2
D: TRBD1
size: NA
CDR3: CASSQMTGGYEQYF

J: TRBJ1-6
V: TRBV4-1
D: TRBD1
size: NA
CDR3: CASSQAGQGSGWSYNSPLHF